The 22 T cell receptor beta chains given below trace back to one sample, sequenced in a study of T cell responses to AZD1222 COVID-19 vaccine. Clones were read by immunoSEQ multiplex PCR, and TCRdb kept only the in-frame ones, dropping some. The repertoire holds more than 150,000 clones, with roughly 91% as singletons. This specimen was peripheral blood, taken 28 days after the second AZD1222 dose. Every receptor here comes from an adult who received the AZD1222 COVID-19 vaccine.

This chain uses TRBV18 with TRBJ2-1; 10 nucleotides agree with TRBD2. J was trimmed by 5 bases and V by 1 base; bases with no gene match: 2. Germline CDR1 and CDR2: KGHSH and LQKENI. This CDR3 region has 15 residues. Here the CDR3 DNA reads TGTGCCAGCTCACCACAGAGCGGGAGGGACAATGAGCAGTTCTTC. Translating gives CASSPQSGRDNEQFF. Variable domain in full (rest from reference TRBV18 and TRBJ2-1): NAGVMQNPRHLVRRRGQEARLRCSPMKGHSHVYWYRQLPEEGLKFMVYLQKENIIDESGMPKERFSAEFPKEGPSILRIQQVVRGDSAAYFCASSPQSGRDNEQFFGPGTRLTVL.

CDR3 sequence: CASSLTHSRIYEQYF. The CDR3 nucleotides read TGTGCCAGCAGCTTAACCCACTCGCGGATTTACGAGCAGTACTTC. V usage is TRBV11-2 and J usage is TRBJ2-7; D uncertain. This CDR3 has 15 residues. In germline, CDR1 is SGHAT, CDR2 FQNNGV. Trimming left V 2 bases short and J 4 bases short, with 15 bases between.

The CDR3 loop reads CASSMGGRNQPQHF. The CDR3 DNA sequence: TGTGCCAGTAGTATGGGGGGACGCAATCAGCCCCAGCATTTT. The genes are TRBV19 and TRBJ1-5; maybe TRBD1 (5 bases). Trimming cost V 3 bases and J 2 bases, with 8 bases left between them. Looked up from germline, CDR1 is LNHDA and CDR2 is SQIVND (reference sequence). This CDR3 has 14 amino acids.

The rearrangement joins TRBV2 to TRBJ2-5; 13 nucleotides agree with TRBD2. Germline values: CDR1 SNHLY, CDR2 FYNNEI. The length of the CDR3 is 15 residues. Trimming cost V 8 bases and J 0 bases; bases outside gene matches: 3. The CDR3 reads CASQGLAGNQETQYF. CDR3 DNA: TGTGCCAGCCAGGGACTAGCGGGGAACCAAGAGACCCAGTACTTC.

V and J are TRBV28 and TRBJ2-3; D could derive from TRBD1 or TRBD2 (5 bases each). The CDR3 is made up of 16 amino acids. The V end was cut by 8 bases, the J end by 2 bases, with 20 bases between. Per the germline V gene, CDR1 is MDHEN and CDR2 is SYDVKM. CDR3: CASGGPSAGSTDTQYF. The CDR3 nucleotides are TGTGCCAGCGGCGGGCCTTCCGCAGGGTCCACAGATACGCAGTATTTT.

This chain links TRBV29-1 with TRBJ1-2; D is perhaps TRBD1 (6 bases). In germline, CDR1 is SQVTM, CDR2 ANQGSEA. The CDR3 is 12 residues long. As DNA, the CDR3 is TGCGCGGGCGGGGGGCCTCCCTATGGCTACACCTTC. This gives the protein CAGGGPPYGYTF.

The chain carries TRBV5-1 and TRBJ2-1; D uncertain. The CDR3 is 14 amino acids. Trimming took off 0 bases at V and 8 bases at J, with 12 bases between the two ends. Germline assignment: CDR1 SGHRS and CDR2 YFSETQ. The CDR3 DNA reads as TGCGCCAGCAGCTTGGTGCCAACCCCCGATGAGCAGTTCTTC. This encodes CASSLVPTPDEQFF.

The CDR3 loop reads CASSLMGQENSPLHF. CDR3 bases: TGTGCCAGCAGCTTAATGGGCCAGGAGAATTCACCCCTCCACTTT. The rearrangement links TRBV7-9 to TRBJ1-6; D ambiguous. This CDR3 contains 15 residues. Germline CDR1 reads SEHNR; CDR2 reads FQNEAQ (reference sequence). Trimming shortened V by 2 bases and J by 7 bases, and 12 bases separated the two germline ends.

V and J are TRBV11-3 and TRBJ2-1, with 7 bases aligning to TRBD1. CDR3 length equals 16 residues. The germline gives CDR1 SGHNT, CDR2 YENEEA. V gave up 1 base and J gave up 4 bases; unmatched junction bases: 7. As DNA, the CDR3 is TGTGCCAGCAGCTTAGTGGCAGGGGGTACGTACAATGAGCAGTTCTTC. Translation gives CASSLVAGGTYNEQFF.

CDR3 nucleotide sequence: TGTGCCAGCAGCCCCGAAAGGGTGCAGGGCCGTTCAAACTCTGGAAACACCATATATTTT. It is translated as CASSPERVQGRSNSGNTIYF. V usage is TRBV4-2 and J usage is TRBJ1-3, with D tentatively TRBD1 (5 bases). The CDR3 runs to 20 residues. The germline V gene encodes CDR1 LGHNA and CDR2 YNFKEQ. V dropped 4 bases and J dropped 0 bases, with 25 bases sitting between them.

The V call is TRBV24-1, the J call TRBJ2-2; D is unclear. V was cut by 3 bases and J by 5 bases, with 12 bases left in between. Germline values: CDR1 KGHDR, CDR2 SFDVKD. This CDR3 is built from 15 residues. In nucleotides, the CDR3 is TGTGCCACCAGTGATGCATCCCTAGGAACCGGGGAGCTGTTTTTT. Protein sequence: CATSDASLGTGELFF.

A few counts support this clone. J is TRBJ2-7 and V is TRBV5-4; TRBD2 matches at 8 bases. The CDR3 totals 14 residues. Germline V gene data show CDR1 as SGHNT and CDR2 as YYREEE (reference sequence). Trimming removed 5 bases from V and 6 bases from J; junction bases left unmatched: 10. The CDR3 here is CASSLAGGSTEQYF. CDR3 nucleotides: TGTGCCAGCAGTCTGGCGGGAGGCTCCACCGAGCAGTACTTC.

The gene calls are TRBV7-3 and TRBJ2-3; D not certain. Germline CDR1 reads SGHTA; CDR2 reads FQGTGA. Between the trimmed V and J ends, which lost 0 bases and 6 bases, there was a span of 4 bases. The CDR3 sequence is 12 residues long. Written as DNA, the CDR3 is TGTGCCAGCAGCTTAACATCTGATACGCAGTATTTT. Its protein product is CASSLTSDTQYF.

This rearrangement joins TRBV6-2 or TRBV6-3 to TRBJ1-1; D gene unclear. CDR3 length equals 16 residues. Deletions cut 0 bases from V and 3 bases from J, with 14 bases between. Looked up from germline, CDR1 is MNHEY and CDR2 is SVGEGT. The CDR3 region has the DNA TGTGCCAGCAGTTACTCGTTTCCATACCCTGACACTGAAGCTTTCTTT. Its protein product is CASSYSFPYPDTEAFF.

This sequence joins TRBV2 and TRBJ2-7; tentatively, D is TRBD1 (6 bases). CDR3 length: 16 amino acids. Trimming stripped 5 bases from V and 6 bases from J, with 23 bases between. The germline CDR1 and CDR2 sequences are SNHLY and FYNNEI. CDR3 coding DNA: TGTGCCAGCAGTCCCAGGGGCGGACAGCCAGCCAGCGAGCAGTACTTC. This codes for CASSPRGGQPASEQYF.

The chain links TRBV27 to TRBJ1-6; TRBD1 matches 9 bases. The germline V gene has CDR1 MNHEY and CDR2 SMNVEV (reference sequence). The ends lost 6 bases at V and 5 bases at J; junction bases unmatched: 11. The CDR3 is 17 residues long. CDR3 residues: CASSRNFRDRDNSPLHF. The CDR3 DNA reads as TGTGCCAGCAGCCGCAACTTCCGGGACAGGGATAATTCACCCCTCCACTTT.

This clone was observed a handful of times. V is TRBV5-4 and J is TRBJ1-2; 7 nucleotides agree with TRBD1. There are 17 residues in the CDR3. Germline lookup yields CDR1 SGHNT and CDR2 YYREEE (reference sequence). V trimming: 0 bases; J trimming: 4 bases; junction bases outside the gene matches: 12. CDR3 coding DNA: TGTGCCAGCAGCTTGGCCCGCGTAAGGGACAGCCTCTATGGCTACACCTTC. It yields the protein CASSLARVRDSLYGYTF.

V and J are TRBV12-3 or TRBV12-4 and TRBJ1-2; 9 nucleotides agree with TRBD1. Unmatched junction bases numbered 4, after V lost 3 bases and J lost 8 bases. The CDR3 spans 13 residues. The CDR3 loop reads CASSLGQGAGYTF. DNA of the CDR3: TGTGCCAGCAGTTTGGGACAGGGAGCCGGCTACACCTTC.

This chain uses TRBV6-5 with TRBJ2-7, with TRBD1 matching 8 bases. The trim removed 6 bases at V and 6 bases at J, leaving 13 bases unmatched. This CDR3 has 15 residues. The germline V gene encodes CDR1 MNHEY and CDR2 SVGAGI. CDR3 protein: CASRVTGGSFGEQYF. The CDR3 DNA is TGTGCCAGCAGGGTAACAGGGGGGAGTTTCGGCGAGCAGTACTTC.

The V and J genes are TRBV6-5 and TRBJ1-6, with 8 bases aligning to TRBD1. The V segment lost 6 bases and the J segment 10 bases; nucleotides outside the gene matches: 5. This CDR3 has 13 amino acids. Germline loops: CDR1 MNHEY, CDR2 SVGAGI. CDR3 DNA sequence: TGTGCCAGCAGCCAGGGGGCGCGATCACCCCTCCACTTT. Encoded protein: CASSQGARSPLHF.

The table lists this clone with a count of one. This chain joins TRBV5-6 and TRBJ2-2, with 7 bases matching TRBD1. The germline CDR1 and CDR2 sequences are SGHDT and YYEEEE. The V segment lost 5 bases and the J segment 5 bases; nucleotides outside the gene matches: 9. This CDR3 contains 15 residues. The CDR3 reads CASRGQTGVTGELFF. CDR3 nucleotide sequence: TGTGCCAGCAGGGGACAAACAGGGGTTACCGGGGAGCTGTTTTTT.

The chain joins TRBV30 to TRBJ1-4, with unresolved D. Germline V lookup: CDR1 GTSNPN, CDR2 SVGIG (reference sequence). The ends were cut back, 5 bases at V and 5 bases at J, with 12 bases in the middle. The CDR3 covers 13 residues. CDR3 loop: CAWEAALNEKLFF. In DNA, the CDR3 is TGTGCCTGGGAGGCTGCTCTAAATGAAAAACTGTTTTTT.